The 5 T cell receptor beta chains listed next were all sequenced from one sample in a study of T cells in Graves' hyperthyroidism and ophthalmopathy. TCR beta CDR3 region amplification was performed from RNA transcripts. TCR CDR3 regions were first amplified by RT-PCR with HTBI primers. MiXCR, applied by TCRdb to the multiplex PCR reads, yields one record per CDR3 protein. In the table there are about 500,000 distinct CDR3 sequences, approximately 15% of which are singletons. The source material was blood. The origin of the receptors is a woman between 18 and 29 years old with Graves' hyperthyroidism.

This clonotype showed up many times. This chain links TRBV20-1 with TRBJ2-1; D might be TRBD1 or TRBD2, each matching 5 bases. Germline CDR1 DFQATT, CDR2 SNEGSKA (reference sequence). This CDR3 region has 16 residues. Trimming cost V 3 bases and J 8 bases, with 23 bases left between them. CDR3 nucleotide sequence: TGCAGTGCTAGGTCCTCCGGGACGGAGAGCCCAGATGAGCAGTTCTTC. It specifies CSARSSGTESPDEQFF.

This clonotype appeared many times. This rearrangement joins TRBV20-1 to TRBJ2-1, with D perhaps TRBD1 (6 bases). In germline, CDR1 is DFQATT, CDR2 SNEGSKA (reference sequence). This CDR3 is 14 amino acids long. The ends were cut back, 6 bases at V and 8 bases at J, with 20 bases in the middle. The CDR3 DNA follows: TGCAGTGCCCCTTGGGGGCTCATCCGGGATGAGCAGTTCTTC. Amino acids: CSAPWGLIRDEQFF.

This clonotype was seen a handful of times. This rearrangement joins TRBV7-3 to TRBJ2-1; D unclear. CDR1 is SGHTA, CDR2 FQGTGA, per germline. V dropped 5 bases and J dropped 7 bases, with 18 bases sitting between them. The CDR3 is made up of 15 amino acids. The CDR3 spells CASSPIPDPANEQFF. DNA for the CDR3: TGTGCCAGCAGCCCAATCCCCGACCCTGCGAATGAGCAGTTCTTC.

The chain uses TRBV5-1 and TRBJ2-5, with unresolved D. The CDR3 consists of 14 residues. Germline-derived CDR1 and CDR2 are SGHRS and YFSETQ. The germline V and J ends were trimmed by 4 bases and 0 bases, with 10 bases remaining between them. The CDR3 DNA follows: TGCGCCAGCAGCCGAGTCACGTACCAAGAGACCCAGTACTTC. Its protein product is CASSRVTYQETQYF.

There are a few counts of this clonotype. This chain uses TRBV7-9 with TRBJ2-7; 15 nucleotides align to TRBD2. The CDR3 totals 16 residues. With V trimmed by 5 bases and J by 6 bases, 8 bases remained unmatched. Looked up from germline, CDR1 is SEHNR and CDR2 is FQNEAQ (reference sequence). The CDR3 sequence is CASSAPGLAGGSEQYF. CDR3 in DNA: TGTGCCAGCAGCGCGCCGGGACTAGCGGGGGGTTCCGAGCAGTACTTC.